The text below deals with one TCR beta chain. The CDR3 runs 14 residues. CDR1 is SGHVS, CDR2 FNYEAQ, per germline. The V end lost 2 bases, the J end lost 7 bases, and 14 bases lay between the germline ends. The protocol was immunoSEQ multiplex PCR, while the TCRdb copy is restricted to in-frame clones and leaves out a portion. This table holds about 100,000 clones, about 90% found once. This sample stems from a study of PD-L1 blockade in urothelial cancer. Across the study: About nine tenths of the roughly 30 patients comprised males who had bladder-origin urothelial cancer.

The study collected 1 to 8 samples per patient, pretreatment and on-treatment. The sequence was collected from a woman older than 75 with urothelial cancer. Material: PBMCs, obtained around atezolizumab (anti-PD-L1) treatment. The J gene is TRBJ1-1, the V gene TRBV7-6; a weak D match, TRBD1 (6 bases). CDR3 bases: TGTGCCAGCAGCTTAAACAGGGCTAAAGATGAAGCTTTCTTT. Translation gives CASSLNRAKDEAFF.